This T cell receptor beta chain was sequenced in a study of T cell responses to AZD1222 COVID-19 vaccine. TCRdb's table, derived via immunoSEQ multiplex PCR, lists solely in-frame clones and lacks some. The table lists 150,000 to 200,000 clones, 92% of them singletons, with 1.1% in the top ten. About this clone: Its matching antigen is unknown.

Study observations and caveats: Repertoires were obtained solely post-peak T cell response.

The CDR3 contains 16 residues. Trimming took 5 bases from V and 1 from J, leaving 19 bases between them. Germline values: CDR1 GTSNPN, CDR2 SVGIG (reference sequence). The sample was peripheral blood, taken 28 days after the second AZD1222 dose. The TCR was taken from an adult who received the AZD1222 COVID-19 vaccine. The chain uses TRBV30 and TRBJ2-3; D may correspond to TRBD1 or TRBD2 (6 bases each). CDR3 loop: CAWGSGGSGGTDTQYF. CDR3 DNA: TGTGCCTGGGGATCCGGGGGCTCAGGAGGCACAGATACGCAGTATTTT.